This T cell receptor beta chain was obtained from a study of CD8+CD57+ T cells in acquired aplastic anemia. Study information: Isolated CD4+ and CD8+ cells, once sorted, yielded DNA averaging around 3 ug. Study-wide findings and caveats: The number of CD8+ CDR3 sequences shared by patients and controls was twenty-nine.

CD8+CD57+ cell expansion had been shown by flow cytometry in patients chosen for sequencing. According to the study, genomic DNA was the template for TCR beta VDJ and CDR3 profiling. TCRdb re-called the reads through MiXCR, storing one row per CDR3 protein. The sample carries about half a million distinct CDR3 sequences, around 30% recorded once. CDR3 length: 14 amino acids. With 5 bases clipped from V and 6 bases from J, the junction kept 10 bases outside the gene matches. Germline V gives CDR1 LNHDA, CDR2 SQIVND (reference sequence). This clonotype was seen many times. Its antigen is not identified. This chain connects TRBV19 to TRBJ2-7; TRBD1 agrees at 7 bases. Sample: sorted CD4+, CD8+, or CD8+CD57+ T cells (not recorded which) from PBMCs. The clonotype was recovered from a human donor with aplastic anemia. The CDR3 reads CASSPGTAPSEQYF. The CDR3 DNA reads TGTGCCAGTAGTCCCGGGACAGCCCCTAGCGAGCAGTACTTC.